This TCR beta chain appears in the sequencing data of a study of blood T cell repertoires in COVID-19. Study as a whole: The samples span acute and convalescent COVID-19 from the United States, Italy and Spain.

CDR1 is SGHRS, CDR2 YFSETQ, per germline. With 6 bases clipped from V and 4 bases from J, the junction kept 14 bases outside the gene matches. The length of the CDR3 is 16 residues. In the original analysis: Reference gene primer amplification in the assay estimated nucleated cell counts. Assay: immunoSEQ multiplex PCR; the TCRdb copy retains only in-frame clones and omits some. V, J and clone size reflect that table, while D and trimming were determined from the DNA. The profile shows about 66,000 clones, roughly nine tenths of them singletons. The sequence derives from a human donor in a cohort sampled during active COVID-19. The sample was peripheral blood. The V call is TRBV5-1, the J call TRBJ2-5; 8 positions agree with TRBD2. The CDR3 nucleotides read TGCGCCAGCACCACACAGAGCGGGAGTTATGGAGAGACCCAGTACTTC. Amino acid sequence: CASTTQSGSYGETQYF.